The present TCR beta chain was sequenced within a study of T cells after yellow fever vaccination. The overall study: Researchers used SMART-Seq v4 Ultra Low Input to prepare fractions that had low cell numbers. Study-wide results and limits: Abundant bulk-population clonotypes could contaminate the FACS-sorted repertoires. Most clones from primary vaccination were detected again post-booster (approximately 97% CD4, roughly 91% CD8).

The TCR cDNA carried a universal primer site and UMIs from 5'RACE template switching. Via MiXCR, TCRdb re-called the 5' RACE reads, giving one row per CDR3 protein. This sample has some 340,000 distinct CDR3 sequences; about 10% occur once, and the top ten carry about 3.5%. Worth noting for this clonotype: What it binds is unknown.

The TCR comes from a man aged 18 to 35 who received the YFV17D yellow fever vaccine. This sample comprised CD4+ T cells sorted from PBMCs, obtained 45 days after the yellow fever booster vaccination.

The CDR3 nucleotides read TGTGCCAGTAGTATAGATCGGGGTCTCTCCTACGAGCAGTACTTC. Amino acids: CASSIDRGLSYEQYF. This sequence joins TRBV19 and TRBJ2-7, with D possibly matching TRBD2 (5 bases). The germline V gene encodes CDR1 LNHDA and CDR2 SQIVND (reference sequence). Trimming pared 0 bases from V and 0 bases from J, leaving 9 bases between. The CDR3 totals 15 residues. The variable domain in full, completed from reference TRBV19 and TRBJ2-7, reads DGGITQSPKYLFRKEGQNVTLSCEQNLNHDAMYWYRQDPGQGLRLIYYSQIVNDFQKGDIAEGYSVSREKKESFPLTVTSAQKNPTAFYLCASSIDRGLSYEQYFGPGTRLTVT.